This T cell receptor beta chain emerged from a study of T cells in localized non-small cell lung cancer. Study findings and constraints: Maximal T cell clonality occurred in uninvolved adjacent lung, with tumor ranking below it.

V dropped 3 bases and J dropped 7 bases, with 9 bases sitting between them. Germline CDR1 KGHSH, CDR2 LQKENI. CDR3 length equals 13 residues. Profiled with immunoSEQ multiplex PCR; TCRdb holds only in-frame clones, not every one. The sample yields tens of thousands of clones, approximately 90% seen once. Comment on this clone: Its specificity is not known.

Sample: peripheral blood, taken before any cancer treatment. The clonotype comes from a man between 40 and 70 years old with stage I squamous cell lung carcinoma. The chain links TRBV18 to TRBJ2-2; D is unresolved. CDR3 nucleotide sequence: TGTGCCAGCTCACCGGAGTTTGGCGGGGAGCTGTTTTTT. This sequence encodes CASSPEFGGELFF.